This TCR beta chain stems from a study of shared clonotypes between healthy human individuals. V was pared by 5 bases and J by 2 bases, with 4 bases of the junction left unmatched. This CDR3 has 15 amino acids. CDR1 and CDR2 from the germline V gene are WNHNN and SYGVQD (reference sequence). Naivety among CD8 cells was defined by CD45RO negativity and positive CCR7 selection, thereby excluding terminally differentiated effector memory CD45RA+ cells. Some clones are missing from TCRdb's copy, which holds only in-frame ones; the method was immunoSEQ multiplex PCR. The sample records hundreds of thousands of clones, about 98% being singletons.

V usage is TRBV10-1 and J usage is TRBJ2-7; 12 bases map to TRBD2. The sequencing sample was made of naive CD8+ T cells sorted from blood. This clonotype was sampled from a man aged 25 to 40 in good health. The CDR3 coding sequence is TGCGCCAGCAGTCCCGGACTAGCGGGGACCTACGAGCAGTACTTC. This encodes CASSPGLAGTYEQYF.